The 2 T cell receptor beta chains below come from one sample, sequenced in a study of cytomegalovirus exposure and HLA in healthy donors. 60 Vbeta and 13 Jbeta primers were used in PCR. Only in-frame clones appear in the TCRdb table, and some are missing; sequencing was by immunoSEQ multiplex PCR. This repertoire shows over 150,000 clones, 70% to 85% found once; its top ten account for 4.3%. Sequencing was carried out using PBMCs. The receptors stem from a man in his forties in good health and CMV-seronegative.

V and J are TRBV11-3 and TRBJ2-7; 11 positions match TRBD2. V trimming: 5 bases; J trimming: 4 bases; junction bases outside the gene matches: 4. The CDR3 consists of 14 residues. Germline assignment: CDR1 SGHNT and CDR2 YENEEA. In nucleotides, the CDR3 is TGTGCCAGCAGCGCTCTAGCGGGGGGATACGAGCAGTACTTC. It yields the protein CASSALAGGYEQYF.

This clone was counted only a few times. The chain links TRBV5-8 to TRBJ1-6; D might be TRBD1 (6 bases). The CDR3 totals 14 residues. Trimming took 8 bases from V and 10 from J, leaving 19 bases between them. Germline-derived CDR1 and CDR2 are SGHTS and YDEGEE. The CDR3 DNA follows: TGTGCCAGTACCGAACTGAGGGGGGGATCACCCCTCCACTTT. It is translated as CASTELRGGSPLHF.